A single sample is the source of the 12 T cell receptor beta chains below, sequenced in a study of Ad26.COV2.S vaccination and SARS-CoV-2 variants. Treatment in this sample: around 19 received Ad26.COV2.S at low or high dose, single or two shots; several received placebo; per-sample allocation not given. Sample collection was performed on day 63 after the first vaccine or placebo injection. Only in-frame clones appear in the TCRdb table, and some are missing; sequencing was by immunoSEQ multiplex PCR. The data contain approximately 300,000 clones, roughly 86% of them seen just once; the ten biggest clones take up approximately 2%. This specimen was peripheral blood, taken in a trial of Ad26.COV2.S vaccine versus placebo. These receptors were obtained from a person between 18 and 65 years old who received the Ad26.COV2.S COVID-19 vaccine or a placebo.

This clone was seen a single time. This chain connects TRBV5-4 to TRBJ2-2; TRBD1 matches 8 bases. The V and J ends lost 4 bases and 7 bases, in that order; junction bases with no gene match: 12. Germline V gene data show CDR1 as SGHNT and CDR2 as YYREEE (reference sequence). This CDR3 comprises 16 residues. The CDR3: CASSPGSQGAIGELFF. CDR3 nucleotides: TGTGCCAGCAGCCCCGGGAGTCAGGGGGCGATCGGGGAGCTGTTTTTT.

The rearrangement links TRBV3-1 (or the pseudogene TRBV3-2) to TRBJ2-5; a weak D match, TRBD2 (6 bases). V was cut by 4 bases and J by 4 bases, with 19 bases left in between. The CDR3 is made up of 16 amino acids. CDR1 is LGHDT and CDR2 is YNNKEL in the germline V gene (reference sequence). CDR3 bases: TGTGCCAGCAGCCGGATGGAGGGACGAGTCGGAGAGACCCAGTACTTC. This encodes CASSRMEGRVGETQYF.

This chain uses TRBV2 with TRBJ2-3; 9 bases match TRBD2. V lost 9 bases to trimming and J lost 0 bases; unmatched junction nucleotides: 4. CDR1 and CDR2 from the germline V gene are SNHLY and FYNNEI. This CDR3 has 14 amino acids. CDR3 DNA: TGTGCCAGTATTAGCGGGGGTAGCACAGATACGCAGTATTTT. Amino acid sequence: CASISGGSTDTQYF.

The chain carries TRBV3-1 (or the pseudogene TRBV3-2) and TRBJ2-5; 11 bases align to TRBD2. The germline gives CDR1 LGHDT, CDR2 YNNKEL (reference sequence). V lost 2 bases, J lost 7 bases, and 12 bases stayed unmatched. CDR3 length: 17 amino acids. The CDR3 spells CASSQLLSGGAGGTQYF. CDR3 bases: TGTGCCAGCAGCCAACTGCTTAGCGGGGGGGCCGGAGGGACCCAGTACTTC.

The CDR3 spells CASSPGLVSYEQYF. CDR3 sequence (DNA): TGTGCCAGCTCGCCGGGACTGGTCTCCTACGAGCAGTACTTC. The chain joins TRBV18 to TRBJ2-7; D might be TRBD2 (6 bases). The CDR3 is 14 residues long. The germline V gene encodes CDR1 KGHSH and CDR2 LQKENI. The V end lost 6 bases, the J end lost 0 bases, and 12 bases lay between the germline ends.

The J gene is TRBJ1-5, the V gene TRBV4-1; D is uncertain. V was trimmed by 0 bases and J by 3 bases, leaving 12 bases between them. CDR1 and CDR2 from the germline V gene are MGHRA and YSYEKL. CDR3 length: 16 amino acids. CDR3 nucleotides: TGCGCCAGCAGCCAAGATTTTCCCAGCCTCAATCAGCCCCAGCATTTT. Translated, it gives CASSQDFPSLNQPQHF.

The chain employs TRBV30 and TRBJ2-1; no definite D call. Germline V gene data show CDR1 as GTSNPN and CDR2 as SVGIG (reference sequence). V lost 0 bases and J lost 0, with 15 bases in between. The CDR3 loop spans 17 amino acids. The CDR3 is CAWSVGSVVSSYNEQFF. DNA for the CDR3: TGTGCCTGGAGTGTGGGTAGTGTTGTGAGCTCCTACAATGAGCAGTTCTTC.

The chain carries TRBV5-5 and TRBJ2-5; 9 bases are a match to TRBD2. Trimming took 1 base from V and 1 from J; bases not matched to a gene: 5. Germline assignment: CDR1 SGHKS and CDR2 YYEKEE (reference sequence). This CDR3 is built from 16 residues. The CDR3 DNA reads as TGTGCCAGCAGCTTGTCACCAGCGGGGGGCCAAGAGACCCAGTACTTC. Translation gives CASSLSPAGGQETQYF.

The rearrangement joins TRBV5-6 to TRBJ2-4; maybe TRBD2 (6 bases). Per the germline V gene, CDR1 is SGHDT and CDR2 is YYEEEE. This CDR3 is 17 amino acids long. V gave up 0 bases and J gave up 4 bases, with 17 bases separating them. CDR3 nucleotide sequence: TGTGCCAGCAGCTTGGGAGGTGGGGAGGCGAAAAAAAACATTCAGTACTTC. It yields the protein CASSLGGGEAKKNIQYF.

This chain links TRBV19 with TRBJ2-2, with D possibly matching TRBD2 (6 bases). Trimming removed 8 bases at V and 2 bases at J, with 18 bases between. This CDR3 contains 16 residues. Germline V gene data show CDR1 as LNHDA and CDR2 as SQIVND (reference sequence). The CDR3 nucleotides are TGTGCCAGTGGGGCAAGACTAGAAATAAACACCGGGGAGCTGTTTTTT. Translating gives CASGARLEINTGELFF.

The count of this clone is one. V and J are TRBV5-6 and TRBJ2-2; 7 bases map to TRBD1. The CDR3 consists of 16 residues. V shed 3 bases and J 0 bases; nucleotides not matched to a gene: 5. Germline V gene lookup returns CDR1 SGHDT and CDR2 YYEEEE. CDR3 coding DNA: TGTGCCAGCAGCTCCGCCGGGACAGCGAACACCGGGGAGCTGTTTTTT. The encoded protein is CASSSAGTANTGELFF. Full variable domain (missing parts from reference TRBV5-6 and TRBJ2-2): DAGVTQSPTHLIKTRGQQVTLRCSPKSGHDTVSWYQQALGQGPQFIFQYYEEEERQRGNFPDRFSGHQFPNYSSELNVNALLLGDSALYLCASSSAGTANTGELFFGEGSRLTVL.

The rearrangement joins TRBV6-1 to TRBJ1-1, with D unresolved. V gave up 3 bases and J gave up 2 bases, with 4 bases separating them. Germline loops: CDR1 MNHNS, CDR2 SASEGT. The CDR3 length is 12 residues. The CDR3 DNA follows: TGTGCCAGCAGTGACCTTAACACTGAAGCTTTCTTT. As protein: CASSDLNTEAFF.